The next 12 T cell receptor beta chains were all read from a single sample in a study of blood T cell repertoires in COVID-19. Profiled with immunoSEQ multiplex PCR; TCRdb holds only in-frame clones, not every one. The table shows roughly 120,000 clones, with approximately 82% occurring only once. Sample: peripheral blood. Receptor source: a man aged 30 to 39 with acute or convalescent COVID-19.

The rearrangement uses TRBV7-2 and TRBJ2-1; TRBD2 agrees at 7 bases. CDR1 SGHTA and CDR2 FQGNSA come from the germline V gene. J gave up 3 bases and V 0 bases, and 2 bases lay outside the gene matches. This CDR3 has 15 amino acids. The chain's CDR3 is CASSLAGGVYNEQFF. DNA for the CDR3: TGTGCCAGCAGCTTAGCGGGAGGGGTCTACAATGAGCAGTTCTTC.

The chain is built from TRBV15 and TRBJ2-4; 13 bases are a match to TRBD2. CDR1 is LNHNV and CDR2 is YYDKDF in the germline V gene (reference sequence). V dropped 5 bases and J dropped 6; count of bases not matched to a gene: 13. The CDR3 covers 18 residues. CDR3 sequence (DNA): TGTGCCACCAGCGCCCCGGGACTAGCGGGGATCGGAGGAAACATTCAGTACTTC. It translates to CATSAPGLAGIGGNIQYF.

The chain combines TRBV3-1 (or the pseudogene TRBV3-2) with TRBJ2-5, with D possibly TRBD1 on 6 matching bases. Between the trimmed V and J ends, which lost 5 bases and 5 bases, there was a span of 18 bases. This CDR3 has 15 amino acids. Germline V CDR1 and CDR2: LGHDT, YNNKEL (reference sequence). In nucleotides, the CDR3 is TGTGCCAGCAGCGAAACAGGGTGGCAGGGGGAGACCCAGTACTTC. As protein: CASSETGWQGETQYF.

The chain employs TRBV9 and TRBJ1-2, with 7 bases lining up with TRBD1. Germline V gene sequence: CDR1 SGDLS, CDR2 YYNGEE. The CDR3 extends over 14 amino acids. The junction had 10 bases not matched to a gene; V was cut back by 3 bases and J by 8 bases. The CDR3 nucleotides read TGTGCCAGCAGCGCGGATACAGGGGCATGGGGCTACACCTTC. Translation: CASSADTGAWGYTF.

The rearrangement links TRBV5-1 to TRBJ1-1, with 9 bases matching TRBD1. Germline CDR1 SGHRS, CDR2 YFSETQ. This CDR3 has 14 amino acids. V was pared by 1 base and J by 3 bases, with 1 base of the junction left unmatched. This chain's CDR3 is CASSLNRGHTEAFF. The CDR3 DNA is TGCGCCAGCAGCTTGAACAGGGGGCACACTGAAGCTTTCTTT.

This clone has a single count. This sequence joins TRBV6-4 and TRBJ2-2; possibly TRBD1 for D (6 bases). The germline V gene has CDR1 MRHNA and CDR2 SNTAGT. With 4 bases removed from V and 5 bases from J, the gap between germline ends came to 11 bases. The CDR3 is 14 amino acids. CDR3 DNA: TGTGCCAGCAGTGTTCAGGGGCGGACCGGGGAGCTGTTTTTT. Translating it yields CASSVQGRTGELFF.

The chain carries TRBV7-9 and TRBJ1-1; 7 positions agree with TRBD1. CDR1 and CDR2 from the germline V gene are SEHNR and FQNEAQ (reference sequence). J was trimmed by 10 bases and V by 0 bases; bases with no gene match: 2. The CDR3 sequence is 12 residues long. The CDR3 bases are TGTGCCAGCAGCTTAGCGCAGGGGGTAGCTTTCTTT. Protein sequence: CASSLAQGVAFF.

This chain joins TRBV27 and TRBJ1-5; the match to TRBD1 covers 8 bases. Per the germline V gene, CDR1 is MNHEY and CDR2 is SMNVEV (reference sequence). There are 16 residues in the CDR3. The V gene end was trimmed by 2 bases and the J gene end by 8 bases; junction bases not matched to a gene: 11. The CDR3 coding sequence is TGTGCCAGCAGTTTAAGGTTCACAGGGGGGATTGAGCCCCAGCATTTT. Its translation is CASSLRFTGGIEPQHF.

V is TRBV13 and J is TRBJ1-2, with a possible D match to TRBD1 (5 bases). This CDR3 comprises 16 residues. V lost 6 bases and J lost 5, with 22 bases in between. Germline CDR1 PRHDT, CDR2 FYEKMQ (reference sequence). CDR3 bases: TGTGCCAGCAGTGCTCGTGGGGGGATTGGGGCGTATGGCTACACCTTC. Translated, it gives CASSARGGIGAYGYTF.

The rearrangement uses TRBV9 and TRBJ2-1, with D hard to call. V lost 4 bases and J lost 5, with 16 bases in between. Germline-derived CDR1 and CDR2 are SGDLS and YYNGEE. The CDR3 is 15 residues long. CDR3 in amino acids: CASSLLGQPNNEQFF. CDR3 DNA: TGTGCCAGCAGCCTACTGGGCCAACCCAACAATGAGCAGTTCTTC.

The gene calls are TRBV24-1 and TRBJ2-7; maybe TRBD1 (5 bases). Between the trimmed V and J ends, which lost 10 bases and 5 bases, there was a span of 8 bases. The CDR3 loop spans 10 amino acids. Germline values: CDR1 KGHDR, CDR2 SFDVKD. For the CDR3, the DNA is TGTGCCACTCAGGGTCACGAGCAGTACGTC. Translated, it gives CATQGHEQYV.

Only a few counts were recorded for this clone. The chain uses TRBV11-1 and TRBJ2-7; D uncertain. The germline gives CDR1 SGHAT, CDR2 FQDESV (reference sequence). The CDR3 contains 14 residues. V was pared by 4 bases and J by 1 base, with 11 bases between. The CDR3 nucleotides are TGTGCCAGCAGCTCTCTCAGTTATTCCTACGAGCAGTACTTC. Protein: CASSSLSYSYEQYF.